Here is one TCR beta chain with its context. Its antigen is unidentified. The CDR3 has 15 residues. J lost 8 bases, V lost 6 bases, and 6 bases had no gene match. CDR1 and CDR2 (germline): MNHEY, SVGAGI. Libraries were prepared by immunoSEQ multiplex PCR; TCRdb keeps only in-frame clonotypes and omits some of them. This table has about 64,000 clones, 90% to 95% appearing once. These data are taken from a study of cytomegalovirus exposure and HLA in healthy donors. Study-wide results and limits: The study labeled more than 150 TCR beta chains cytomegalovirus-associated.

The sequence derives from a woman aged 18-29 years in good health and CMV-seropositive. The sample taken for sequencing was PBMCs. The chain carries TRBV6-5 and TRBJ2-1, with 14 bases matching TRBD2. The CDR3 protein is CASSQRLAGGHEQFF. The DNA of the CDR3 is TGTGCCAGCAGCCAAAGACTAGCGGGGGGGCATGAGCAGTTCTTC.